The 23 T cell receptor beta chains below were found in one sample sequenced in a study of beta chain features in type 1 diabetes. Reverse transcribing all isolated RNA meant expressed TCRB transcripts were sequenced. Some clones are missing from TCRdb's copy, which holds only in-frame ones; the method was immunoSEQ multiplex PCR. Counted here are around 500,000 clones, approximately 30% occurring once; the ten biggest clones make up about 0.065%. Sequenced: naive CD4+ T cells from blood. These TCRs come from a man younger than 35 in good health.

The chain links TRBV19 to TRBJ2-1; 9 bases agree with TRBD1. The CDR3 covers 15 residues. In germline, CDR1 is LNHDA, CDR2 SQIVND (reference sequence). Unmatched junction bases numbered 6, after V lost 7 bases and J lost 2 bases. This CDR3 reads CASTTTGGPYNEQFF. The CDR3 DNA reads TGTGCCAGTACCACGACAGGGGGTCCCTACAATGAGCAGTTCTTC.

The rearrangement links TRBV5-1 to TRBJ1-4; no reliable D call. This CDR3 is built from 14 residues. The germline gives CDR1 SGHRS, CDR2 YFSETQ. Trimming shortened V by 0 bases and J by 3 bases, and 6 bases separated the two germline ends. The CDR3 is CASSLASANEKLFF. CDR3 DNA: TGCGCCAGCAGCTTGGCCTCGGCTAATGAAAAACTGTTTTTT.

This clone was counted only a few times. One end of the junction varies from germline; a read error may be responsible. V gene TRBV6-1 combines with J gene TRBJ1-2, with TRBD1 matching 8 bases. The CDR3 sequence is 12 residues long. Per germline, CDR1 MNHNS and CDR2 SASEGT. CDR3 in DNA: TGTGCCAGCAGTTTGGACAGGGTGTTAGTAGCATTC. It is translated as CASSLDRVLVAF.

The V gene is TRBV20-1, the J gene TRBJ2-1; D not resolved. Germline V lookup: CDR1 DFQATT, CDR2 SNEGSKA (reference sequence). The V and J ends lost 5 bases and 12 bases respectively, with 8 bases between them. The CDR3 runs to 9 residues. The CDR3 DNA follows: TGCAGTGCTTTCCCCGGGCAGTTCTTC. Its protein product is CSAFPGQFF.

The chain joins TRBV5-4 to TRBJ1-4; D is possibly TRBD1 (6 bases). CDR1 is SGHNT and CDR2 is YYREEE in the germline V gene (reference sequence). V lost 2 bases and J lost 7, with 15 bases in between. The CDR3 consists of 15 residues. The CDR3 region is CASSLQGGGSEKLFF. The CDR3 DNA is TGTGCCAGCAGCTTACAGGGTGGGGGGAGTGAAAAACTGTTTTTT.

This clone was seen more than once but under ten times. The rearrangement uses TRBV29-1 and TRBJ1-4; no definite D call. V shed 7 bases and J shed 0 bases, with 15 bases lying between them. Germline V gives CDR1 SQVTM, CDR2 ANQGSEA. The CDR3 has 15 residues. The CDR3 reads CSALGGRTTNEKLFF. Here the CDR3 DNA reads TGCAGCGCCCTTGGCGGGAGGACAACTAATGAAAAACTGTTTTTT.

This clone was recorded a few times. The V gene is TRBV10-3, the J gene TRBJ2-2, with unresolved D. CDR1 is ENHRY and CDR2 is SYGVKD in the germline V gene. This CDR3 contains 12 residues. The ends were cut back, 8 bases at V and 0 bases at J, with 4 bases in the middle. CDR3 bases: TGTGCCATCGGCTCGAACACCGGGGAGCTGTTTTTT. It yields the protein CAIGSNTGELFF.

This clone was recorded a few times. The rearrangement uses TRBV10-3 and TRBJ2-7, with D tentatively TRBD2 (5 bases). CDR3 length equals 13 residues. Trimming cost V 4 bases and J 3 bases, with 10 bases left between them. Germline CDR1 is ENHRY and CDR2 is SYGVKD. The CDR3 nucleotides are TGTGCCATCAGTGTCGGGGATTACTACGAGCAGTACTTC. Amino acids: CAISVGDYYEQYF.

This sequence joins TRBV7-9 and TRBJ2-5, with D maybe TRBD2 (5 bases). The CDR3 is 14 amino acids. The V end lost 7 bases, the J end lost 0 bases, and 12 bases lay between the germline ends. The germline CDR1 and CDR2 sequences are SEHNR and FQNEAQ (reference sequence). Written as DNA, the CDR3 is TGTGCCAGCACCGTGAGGGCATACCAAGAGACCCAGTACTTC. The encoded protein is CASTVRAYQETQYF.

The J gene is TRBJ1-4, the V gene TRBV7-6, with D maybe TRBD1 (5 bases). This CDR3 contains 16 residues. V lost 0 bases, J lost 3 bases, and 11 bases lay in between. Germline assignment: CDR1 SGHVS and CDR2 FNYEAQ. For the CDR3, the DNA is TGTGCCAGCAGCTTAGCCGGGGGGACTGCTAATGAAAAACTGTTTTTT. Translating it yields CASSLAGGTANEKLFF.

The sample holds a few counts of this clone. The chain employs TRBV7-2 and TRBJ1-2; D is undetermined. The CDR3 has 13 amino acids. Trimming shortened V by 2 bases and J by 4 bases, and 8 bases separated the two germline ends. Germline loops: CDR1 SGHTA, CDR2 FQGNSA. CDR3: CASSLRIGYGYTF. The CDR3 DNA is TGTGCCAGCAGCTTAAGGATTGGCTATGGCTACACCTTC.

The chain recombines TRBV5-6 with TRBJ2-5; D is possibly TRBD1 (6 bases). Germline V gene sequence: CDR1 SGHDT, CDR2 YYEEEE. Trimming pared 3 bases from V and 5 bases from J, leaving 11 bases between. The length of the CDR3 is 13 residues. In DNA form, the CDR3 reads TGTGCCAGCAGCTCCAGGGGTTCGGAGACCCAGTACTTC. Its protein product is CASSSRGSETQYF.

The chain carries TRBV2 and TRBJ1-2, with D unclear. V gave up 3 bases and J gave up 2 bases, with 10 bases separating them. Germline-derived CDR1 and CDR2 are SNHLY and FYNNEI. This CDR3 contains 14 residues. In nucleotides, the CDR3 is TGTGCCAGCAGTGACCGGGCCGGGAACTATGGCTACACCTTC. Translated: CASSDRAGNYGYTF.

The chain joins TRBV5-4 to TRBJ2-4; D may be TRBD2 (5 bases). Germline V CDR1 and CDR2: SGHNT, YYREEE (reference sequence). CDR3 length: 14 amino acids. The germline V and J ends were trimmed by 0 bases and 9 bases, with 13 bases remaining between them. The CDR3 DNA sequence: TGTGCCAGCAGCTTGGCCGGAACGGGGAGCATTCAGTACTTC. Amino acid sequence: CASSLAGTGSIQYF.

As regards this clone: The sample carries other DNA sequences with the same CDR3. This chain links TRBV30 with TRBJ2-1; D is undetermined. V was trimmed by 0 bases and J by 7 bases, leaving 4 bases between them. Germline V CDR1 and CDR2: GTSNPN, SVGIG (reference sequence). The length of the CDR3 is 11 residues. The CDR3 region is CAWSVSNEQFF. DNA for the CDR3: TGTGCCTGGAGTGTAAGTAATGAGCAGTTCTTC. The full variable domain, rest sourced from reference TRBV30 and TRBJ2-1, is SQTIHQWPATLVQPVGSPLSLECTVEGTSNPNLYWYRQAAGRGLQLLFYSVGIGQISSEVPQNLSASRPQDRQFILSSKKLLLSDSGFYLCAWSVSNEQFFGPGTRLTVL.

This clone has just a few counts. The V gene is TRBV7-2, the J gene TRBJ2-5; 11 bases fit TRBD2. The CDR3 runs to 15 residues. Germline V lookup: CDR1 SGHTA, CDR2 FQGNSA. V gave up 5 bases and J gave up 5 bases; unmatched junction bases: 7. CDR3: CASSTRTSGLETQYF. Here the CDR3 DNA reads TGTGCCAGCAGCACTCGGACTAGCGGGCTGGAGACCCAGTACTTC. Together with reference TRBV7-2 and TRBJ2-5, the CDR3 gives the full variable domain: GAGVSQSPSNKVTEKGKDVELRCDPISGHTALYWYRQSLGQGLEFLIYFQGNSAPDKSGLPSDRFSAERTGGSVSTLTIQRTQQEDSAVYLCASSTRTSGLETQYFGPGTRLLVL.

This chain connects TRBV5-6 to TRBJ2-7; D ambiguous. The germline gives CDR1 SGHDT, CDR2 YYEEEE. The CDR3 is made up of 14 amino acids. Trimming left V 1 base short and J 0 bases short, with 8 bases between. The CDR3 protein is CASSLYTSSYEQYF. CDR3 in DNA: TGTGCCAGCAGCTTGTACACCAGCTCCTACGAGCAGTACTTC.

The gene calls are TRBV7-9 and TRBJ1-2, with 8 bases that match TRBD1. Germline V gene lookup returns CDR1 SEHNR and CDR2 FQNEAQ (reference sequence). The junction had 9 bases not matched to a gene; V was cut back by 5 bases and J by 4 bases. The CDR3 runs 15 residues. The CDR3 sequence: CASSRPDRVIYGYTF. The CDR3 DNA reads as TGTGCCAGCAGCCGACCGGACAGGGTAATCTATGGCTACACCTTC.

V gene TRBV4-3 combines with J gene TRBJ2-7; unclear D gene. Germline CDR1 LGHNA, CDR2 YSLEER. V was shortened by 1 base and J by 0 bases, with 10 bases between the two germline ends. This CDR3 has 15 amino acids. CDR3 residues: CASSQAWGLSYEQYF. Written as DNA, the CDR3 is TGCGCCAGCAGCCAAGCCTGGGGTCTCTCCTACGAGCAGTACTTC.

The V and J genes are TRBV30 and TRBJ2-3; 12 positions agree with TRBD2. The CDR3 consists of 14 residues. Per germline, CDR1 GTSNPN and CDR2 SVGIG (reference sequence). J lost 2 bases, V lost 4 bases, and 1 base had no gene match. The CDR3 spells CAWTSGRDTDTQYF. The CDR3 nucleotides are TGTGCCTGGACTAGCGGGAGGGACACAGATACGCAGTATTTT.

The chain joins TRBV4-1 to TRBJ2-5, with TRBD2 matching over 7 bases. This CDR3 comprises 15 residues. V trimming: 6 bases; J trimming: 5 bases; junction bases outside the gene matches: 12. The V gene's germline CDR1 is MGHRA and CDR2 YSYEKL. The CDR3 DNA is TGCGCCAGCAGGTTAAGCGGGATGGGTGGGGAGACCCAGTACTTC. Protein: CASRLSGMGGETQYF.

This clone was observed a handful of times. The chain carries TRBV2 and TRBJ2-7, with D unresolved. Germline CDR1 SNHLY, CDR2 FYNNEI. Trimming stripped 7 bases from V and 5 bases from J, with 9 bases between. The CDR3 consists of 11 residues. CDR3 nucleotide sequence: TGTGCCAGCACCCAGACGGACGAGCAGTACTTC. Amino acid sequence: CASTQTDEQYF. Using reference TRBV2 and TRBJ2-7 for the parts outside the CDR3, the full variable domain is EPEVTQTPSHQVTQMGQEVILRCVPISNHLYFYWYRQILGQKVEFLVSFYNNEISEKSEIFDDQFSVERPDGSNFTLKIRSTKLEDSAMYFCASTQTDEQYFGPGTRLTVT.

The J gene is TRBJ2-7, the V gene TRBV7-8, with TRBD2 identical over 8 bases. This CDR3 has 14 residues. V was pared by 2 bases and J by 4 bases, with 4 bases of the junction left unmatched. CDR1 is SGHVS, CDR2 FQNEAQ, per germline. CDR3 nucleotide sequence: TGTGCCAGCAGCTTACTACTAGCGGAATACGAGCAGTACTTC. Translating it yields CASSLLLAEYEQYF.